The 14 T cell receptor beta chains in this list originate from one sample, sequenced in a study of blood T cell repertoires in COVID-19. Only in-frame clones appear in the TCRdb table, and some are missing; sequencing was by immunoSEQ multiplex PCR. The table records about 83,000 clones, about four fifths of them present only once. Sequenced sample: peripheral blood. These receptors all come from a woman at least 80 years old with acute or convalescent COVID-19.

The chain combines TRBV15 with TRBJ2-1, with D hard to call. Germline-derived CDR1 and CDR2 are LNHNV and YYDKDF (reference sequence). V was trimmed by 0 bases and J by 6 bases, leaving 9 bases between them. This CDR3 contains 14 residues. The CDR3 protein is CATSRDMAVNEQFF. The CDR3 region has the DNA TGTGCCACCAGCAGAGATATGGCAGTCAATGAGCAGTTCTTC.

The chain couples TRBV4-1 to TRBJ2-1, with TRBD2 matching over 11 bases. The CDR3 is made up of 15 amino acids. With V trimmed by 4 bases and J by 4 bases, 3 bases remained unmatched. Germline V lookup: CDR1 MGHRA, CDR2 YSYEKL. This CDR3 reads CASSLGLAEYNEQFF. The CDR3 DNA is TGCGCCAGCAGCCTGGGACTAGCGGAGTACAATGAGCAGTTCTTC.

This clone was counted once. The chain combines TRBV12-2 with TRBJ2-7; the table's D call, TRBD1, has no DNA check behind it. TRBV12-2 is deemed a pseudogene. The CDR3 spans 14 residues. Written as DNA, the CDR3 is TGTGCAAGTCGCGTAAAGGACAGTGCCTACGAGCAGTACTTC. Its translation: CASRVKDSAYEQYF.

The chain carries TRBV19 and TRBJ1-2; no clear D gene. Germline-derived CDR1 and CDR2 are LNHDA and SQIVND (reference sequence). Trimming took 8 bases from V and 6 from J, leaving 22 bases between them. The CDR3 contains 15 residues. The CDR3 nucleotides read TGTGCCAGTGGCAAACGAGCAGGTGGAGGTCATGGCTACACCTTC. The encoded protein is CASGKRAGGGHGYTF. The full variable domain, with the rest looked up from reference TRBV19 and TRBJ1-2, is DGGITQSPKYLFRKEGQNVTLSCEQNLNHDAMYWYRQDPGQGLRLIYYSQIVNDFQKGDIAEGYSVSREKKESFPLTVTSAQKNPTAFYLCASGKRAGGGHGYTFGSGTRLTVV.

The chain recombines TRBV3-1 (or the pseudogene TRBV3-2) with TRBJ1-2; a weak D match, TRBD1 (6 bases). The CDR3 loop spans 16 amino acids. Germline-derived CDR1 and CDR2 are LGHDT and YNNKEL (reference sequence). V was shortened by 1 base and J by 3 bases, with 15 bases between the two germline ends. The chain's CDR3 is CASSQVGALGDYGYTF. In DNA, the CDR3 is TGTGCCAGCAGCCAAGTGGGGGCTCTGGGGGACTATGGCTACACCTTC.

The gene calls are TRBV7-2 and TRBJ2-7; D perhaps matches TRBD2 (5 bases). The CDR3 is made up of 13 amino acids. Germline CDR1 is SGHTA and CDR2 is FQGNSA. Between the trimmed V and J ends, which lost 3 bases and 5 bases, there was a span of 11 bases. The CDR3 DNA follows: TGTGCCAGCAGCTTTTCTCACGGGAACGAGCAGTACTTC. Translated: CASSFSHGNEQYF.

This rearrangement joins TRBV27 to TRBJ2-7; weak D call: TRBD1 (6 bases). Trimming stripped 3 bases from V and 0 bases from J, with 9 bases between. Germline assignment: CDR1 MNHEY and CDR2 SMNVEV (reference sequence). The CDR3 has 14 residues. The CDR3, as DNA: TGTGCCAGCAGTTTCTACAGGGACTCCTACGAGCAGTACTTC. Translated, it gives CASSFYRDSYEQYF.

As DNA, the CDR3 is TGTGCCAGCAGCGGACAGGGTAGCTTCGGCAATCAGCCCCAGCATTTT. Its protein is CASSGQGSFGNQPQHF. The rearrangement uses TRBV2 and TRBJ1-5; 8 bases line up with TRBD1. The V gene end was trimmed by 6 bases and the J gene end by 2 bases; junction bases not matched to a gene: 9. Germline CDR1 reads SNHLY; CDR2 reads FYNNEI. The CDR3 extends over 16 amino acids.

This sequence joins TRBV7-2 and TRBJ1-2; D is uncertain. V lost 1 base, J lost 3 bases, and 9 bases lay in between. This CDR3 has 14 residues. Per germline, CDR1 SGHTA and CDR2 FQGNSA. This chain's CDR3 is CASSLVEGDYGYTF. The CDR3 nucleotides are TGTGCCAGCAGCTTAGTTGAGGGCGACTATGGCTACACCTTC.

This clone was seen more than once but under ten times. The chain carries TRBV2 and TRBJ2-7; 7 positions agree with TRBD1. Germline V lookup: CDR1 SNHLY, CDR2 FYNNEI. V shed 1 base, J shed 3 bases, and the junction held 6 bases outside the gene matches. The CDR3 has 15 amino acids. CDR3 DNA: TGTGCCAGCAGTGAAGTAAAGGGACAGATCTACGAGCAGTACTTC. The encoded protein is CASSEVKGQIYEQYF.

The chain combines TRBV11-3 with TRBJ1-1; TRBD1 is a possible D gene (6 bases). Looked up from germline, CDR1 is SGHNT and CDR2 is YENEEA. V lost 7 bases and J lost 6, with 24 bases in between. CDR3 length: 16 residues. This chain's CDR3 is CASTPLRGAGESEAFF. CDR3 coding DNA: TGTGCCAGCACACCCTTACGGGGGGCAGGGGAATCTGAAGCTTTCTTT.

The chain joins TRBV7-2 to TRBJ2-1; 14 bases are a match to TRBD2. The CDR3 consists of 16 residues. Losses at the gene ends were 5 bases for V and 7 bases for J; bases not matched to a gene: 7. Germline CDR1 is SGHTA and CDR2 is FQGNSA. CDR3 residues: CASSPRLAGGHNEQFF. CDR3 nucleotide sequence: TGTGCCAGCAGCCCACGACTAGCGGGGGGGCATAATGAGCAGTTCTTC. Combining the CDR3 with reference TRBV7-2 and TRBJ2-1 gives the whole variable domain GAGVSQSPSNKVTEKGKDVELRCDPISGHTALYWYRQSLGQGLEFLIYFQGNSAPDKSGLPSDRFSAERTGGSVSTLTIQRTQQEDSAVYLCASSPRLAGGHNEQFFGPGTRLTVL.

The rearrangement joins TRBV5-1 to TRBJ2-7; 7 nucleotides align to TRBD1. V was clipped by 0 bases and J by 0 bases; unmatched bases: 3. Germline assignment: CDR1 SGHRS and CDR2 YFSETQ. The CDR3 is 15 amino acids. As DNA, the CDR3 is TGCGCCAGCAGCTTGGGACAGGGCGGCTCCTACGAGCAGTACTTC. Protein sequence: CASSLGQGGSYEQYF.

This sequence joins TRBV5-1 and TRBJ2-1, with TRBD1 identical over 9 bases. The CDR3 covers 15 residues. Trimming took 4 bases from V and 5 from J; bases not matched to a gene: 7. Per germline, CDR1 SGHRS and CDR2 YFSETQ. CDR3 region: CASSRTGEWDNEQFF. In DNA form, the CDR3 reads TGCGCCAGCAGCCGGACAGGGGAATGGGACAATGAGCAGTTCTTC.